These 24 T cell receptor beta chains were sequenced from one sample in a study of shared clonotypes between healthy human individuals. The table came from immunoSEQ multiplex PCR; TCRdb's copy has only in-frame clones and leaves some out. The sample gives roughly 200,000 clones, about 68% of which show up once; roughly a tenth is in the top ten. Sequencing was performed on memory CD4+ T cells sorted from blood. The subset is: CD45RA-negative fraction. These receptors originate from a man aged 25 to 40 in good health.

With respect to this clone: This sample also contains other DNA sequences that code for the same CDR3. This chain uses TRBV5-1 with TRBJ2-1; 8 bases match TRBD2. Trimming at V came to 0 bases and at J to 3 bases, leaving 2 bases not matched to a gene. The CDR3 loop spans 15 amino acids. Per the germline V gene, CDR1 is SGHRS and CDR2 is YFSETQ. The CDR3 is CASSLDGRGYNEQFF. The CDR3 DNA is TGCGCCAGCAGCTTGGACGGGAGGGGCTACAATGAGCAGTTCTTC. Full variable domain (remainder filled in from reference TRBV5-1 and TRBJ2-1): KAGVTQTPRYLIKTRGQQVTLSCSPISGHRSVSWYQQTPGQGLQFLFEYFSETQRNKGNFPGRFSGRQFSNSRSEMNVSTLELGDSALYLCASSLDGRGYNEQFFGPGTRLTVL.

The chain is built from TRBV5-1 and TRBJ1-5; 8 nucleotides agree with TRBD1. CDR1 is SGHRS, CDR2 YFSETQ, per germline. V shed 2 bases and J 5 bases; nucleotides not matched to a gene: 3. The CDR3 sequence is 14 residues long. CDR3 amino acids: CASSFTGGDQPQHF. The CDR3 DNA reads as TGCGCCAGCAGCTTCACAGGGGGTGATCAGCCCCAGCATTTT.

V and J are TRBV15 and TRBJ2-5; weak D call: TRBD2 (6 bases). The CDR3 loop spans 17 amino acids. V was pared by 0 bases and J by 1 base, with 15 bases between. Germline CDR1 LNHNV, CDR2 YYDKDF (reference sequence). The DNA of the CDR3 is TGTGCCACCAGCAGAGATAAGGCTAGCGCCCGCCAAGAGACCCAGTACTTC. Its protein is CATSRDKASARQETQYF.

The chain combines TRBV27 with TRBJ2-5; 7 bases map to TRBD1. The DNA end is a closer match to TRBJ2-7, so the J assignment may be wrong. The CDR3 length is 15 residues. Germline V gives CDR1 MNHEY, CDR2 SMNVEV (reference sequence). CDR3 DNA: TGTGCCAGCAGTTTTTGGACAGGCTATCCCTACGAGCAGTACTTC. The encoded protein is CASSFWTGYPYEQYF.

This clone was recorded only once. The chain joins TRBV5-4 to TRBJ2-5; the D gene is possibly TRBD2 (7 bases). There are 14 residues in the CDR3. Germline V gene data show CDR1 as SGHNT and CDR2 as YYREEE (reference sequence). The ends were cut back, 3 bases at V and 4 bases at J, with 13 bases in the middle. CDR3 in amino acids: CASSSLGGPETQYF. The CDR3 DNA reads TGTGCCAGCAGCTCTCTCGGGGGGCCAGAGACCCAGTACTTC.

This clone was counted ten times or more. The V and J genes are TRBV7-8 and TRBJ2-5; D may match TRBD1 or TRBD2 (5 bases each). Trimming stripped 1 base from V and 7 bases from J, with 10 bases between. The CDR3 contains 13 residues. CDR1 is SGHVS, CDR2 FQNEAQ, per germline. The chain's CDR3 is CASSLEVGTTQYF. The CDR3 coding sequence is TGTGCCAGCAGCTTAGAAGTCGGGACGACCCAGTACTTC. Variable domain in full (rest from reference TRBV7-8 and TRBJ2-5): GAGVSQSPRYKVAKRGQDVALRCDPISGHVSLFWYQQALGQGPEFLTYFQNEAQLDKSGLPSDRFFAERPEGSVSTLKIQRTQQEDSAVYLCASSLEVGTTQYFGPGTRLLVL.

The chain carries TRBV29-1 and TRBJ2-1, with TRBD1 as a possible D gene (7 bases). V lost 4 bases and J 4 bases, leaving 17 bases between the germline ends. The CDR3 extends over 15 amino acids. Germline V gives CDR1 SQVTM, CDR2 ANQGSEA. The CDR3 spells CSVAGWQGGYNEQFF. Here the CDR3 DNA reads TGCAGCGTTGCAGGATGGCAGGGGGGATACAATGAGCAGTTCTTC.

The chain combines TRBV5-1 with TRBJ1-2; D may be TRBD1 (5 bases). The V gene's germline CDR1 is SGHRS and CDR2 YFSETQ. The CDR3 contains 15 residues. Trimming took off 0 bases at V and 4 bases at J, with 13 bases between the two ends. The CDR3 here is CASSLGQGSSYGYTF. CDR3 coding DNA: TGCGCCAGCAGCTTGGGGCAGGGATCATCCTATGGCTACACCTTC.

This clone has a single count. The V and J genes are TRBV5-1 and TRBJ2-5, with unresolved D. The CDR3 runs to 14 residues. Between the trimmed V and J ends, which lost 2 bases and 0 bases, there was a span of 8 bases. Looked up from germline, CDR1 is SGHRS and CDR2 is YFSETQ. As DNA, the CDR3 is TGCGCCAGCAGCTTTTCCGGGTACCAAGAGACCCAGTACTTC. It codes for CASSFSGYQETQYF.

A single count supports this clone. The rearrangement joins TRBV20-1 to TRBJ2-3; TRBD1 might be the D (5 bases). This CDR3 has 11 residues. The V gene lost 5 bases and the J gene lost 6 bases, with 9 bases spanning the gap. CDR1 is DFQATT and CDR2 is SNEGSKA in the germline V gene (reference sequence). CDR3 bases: TGCAGTGCTTCGACAGCCGATACGCAGTATTTT. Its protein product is CSASTADTQYF.

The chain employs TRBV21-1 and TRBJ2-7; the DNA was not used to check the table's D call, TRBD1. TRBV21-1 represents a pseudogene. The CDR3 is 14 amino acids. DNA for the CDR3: TGTGCCAGCAGCGGGGACAGGGCCTACTACGAGCAGTACTTC. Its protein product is CASSGDRAYYEQYF.

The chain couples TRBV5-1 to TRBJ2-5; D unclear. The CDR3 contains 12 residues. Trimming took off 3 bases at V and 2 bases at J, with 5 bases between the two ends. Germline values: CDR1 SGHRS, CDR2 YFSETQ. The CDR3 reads CASSYDQETQYF. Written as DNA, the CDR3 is TGCGCCAGCAGCTACGATCAAGAGACCCAGTACTTC.

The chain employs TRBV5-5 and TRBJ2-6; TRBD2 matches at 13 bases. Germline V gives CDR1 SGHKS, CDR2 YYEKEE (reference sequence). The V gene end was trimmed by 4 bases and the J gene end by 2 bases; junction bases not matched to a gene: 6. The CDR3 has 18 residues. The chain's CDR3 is CASSPSGLAGAGANVLTF. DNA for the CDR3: TGTGCCAGCAGCCCCAGCGGACTAGCGGGAGCTGGGGCCAACGTCCTGACTTTC.

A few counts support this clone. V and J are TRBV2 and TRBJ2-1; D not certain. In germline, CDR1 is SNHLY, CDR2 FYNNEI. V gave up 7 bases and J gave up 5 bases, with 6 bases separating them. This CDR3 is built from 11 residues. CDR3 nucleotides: TGTGCCAGCATGTTTAACAATGAGCAGTTCTTC. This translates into CASMFNNEQFF.

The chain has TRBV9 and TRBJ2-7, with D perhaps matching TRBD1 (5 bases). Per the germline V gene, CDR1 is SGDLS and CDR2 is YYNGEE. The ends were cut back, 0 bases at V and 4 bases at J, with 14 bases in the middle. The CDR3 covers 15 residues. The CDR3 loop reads CASSVGQSKGYEQYF. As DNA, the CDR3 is TGTGCCAGCAGCGTAGGACAGTCCAAGGGTTACGAGCAGTACTTC.

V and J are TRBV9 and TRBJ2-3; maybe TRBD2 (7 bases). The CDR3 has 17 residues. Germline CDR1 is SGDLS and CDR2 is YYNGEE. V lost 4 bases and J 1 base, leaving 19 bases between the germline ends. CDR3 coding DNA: TGTGCCAGCAGCCGCGGGGGCGGGCCCTTTGGCACAGATACGCAGTATTTT. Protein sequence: CASSRGGGPFGTDTQYF.

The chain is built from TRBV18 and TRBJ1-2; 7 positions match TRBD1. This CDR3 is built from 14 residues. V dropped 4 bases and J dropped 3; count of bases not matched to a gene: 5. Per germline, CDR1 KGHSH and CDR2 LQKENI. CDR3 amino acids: CASSRDREDYGYTF. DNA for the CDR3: TGTGCCAGCTCACGCGACAGGGAAGACTATGGCTACACCTTC. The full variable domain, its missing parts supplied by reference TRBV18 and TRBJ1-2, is NAGVMQNPRHLVRRRGQEARLRCSPMKGHSHVYWYRQLPEEGLKFMVYLQKENIIDESGMPKERFSAEFPKEGPSILRIQQVVRGDSAAYFCASSRDREDYGYTFGSGTRLTVV.

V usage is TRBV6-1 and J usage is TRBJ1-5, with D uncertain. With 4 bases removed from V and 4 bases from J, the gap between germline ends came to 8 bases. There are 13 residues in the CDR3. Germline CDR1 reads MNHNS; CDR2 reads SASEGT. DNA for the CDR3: TGTGCCAGCAGTGTGGCCTTAAATCAGCCCCAGCATTTT. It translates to CASSVALNQPQHF.

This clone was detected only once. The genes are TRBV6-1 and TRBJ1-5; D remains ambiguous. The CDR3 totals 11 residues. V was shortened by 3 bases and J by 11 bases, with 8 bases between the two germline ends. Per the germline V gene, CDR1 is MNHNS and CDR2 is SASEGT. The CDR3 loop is CASSDLSSQHF. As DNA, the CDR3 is TGTGCCAGCAGTGACCTGTCGTCCCAGCATTTT.

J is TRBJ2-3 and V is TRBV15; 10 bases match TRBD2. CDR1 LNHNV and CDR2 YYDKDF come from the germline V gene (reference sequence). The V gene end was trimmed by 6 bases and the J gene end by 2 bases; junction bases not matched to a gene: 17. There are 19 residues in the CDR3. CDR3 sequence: CATSSTRGASGSFTDTQYF. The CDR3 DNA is TGTGCCACCAGTTCGACTAGGGGGGCTAGCGGGAGTTTCACAGATACGCAGTATTTT. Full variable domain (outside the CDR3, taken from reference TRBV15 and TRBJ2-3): DAMVIQNPRYQVTQFGKPVTLSCSQTLNHNVMYWYQQKSSQAPKLLFHYYDKDFNNEADTPDNFQSRRPNTSFCFLDIRSPGLGDTAMYLCATSSTRGASGSFTDTQYFGPGTRLTVL.

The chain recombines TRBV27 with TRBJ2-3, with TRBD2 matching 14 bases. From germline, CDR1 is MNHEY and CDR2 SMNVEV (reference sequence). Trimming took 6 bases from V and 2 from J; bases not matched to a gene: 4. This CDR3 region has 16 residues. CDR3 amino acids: CASRGLAGAATDTQYF. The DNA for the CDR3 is TGTGCCAGCAGGGGACTAGCGGGAGCAGCCACAGATACGCAGTATTTT.

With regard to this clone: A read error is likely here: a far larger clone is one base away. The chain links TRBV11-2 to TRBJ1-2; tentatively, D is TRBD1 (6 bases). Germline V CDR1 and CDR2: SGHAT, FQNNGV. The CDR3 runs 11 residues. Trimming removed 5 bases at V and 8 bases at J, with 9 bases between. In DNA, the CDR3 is TGTGCCAGCAGCCCAGGGGCGGGCTACACCTTC. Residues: CASSPGAGYTF. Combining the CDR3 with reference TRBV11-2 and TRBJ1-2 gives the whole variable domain EAGVAQSPRYKIIEKRQSVAFWCNPISGHATLYWYQQILGQGPKLLIQFQNNGVVDDSQLPKDRFSAERLKGVDSTLKIQPAKLEDSAVYLCASSPGAGYTFGSGTRLTVV.

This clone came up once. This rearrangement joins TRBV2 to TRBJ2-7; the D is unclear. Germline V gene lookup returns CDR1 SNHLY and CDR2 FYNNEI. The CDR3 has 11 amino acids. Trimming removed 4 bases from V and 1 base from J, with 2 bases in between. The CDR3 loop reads CASSVSYEQYF. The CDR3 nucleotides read TGTGCCAGCAGTGTGTCCTACGAGCAGTACTTC.

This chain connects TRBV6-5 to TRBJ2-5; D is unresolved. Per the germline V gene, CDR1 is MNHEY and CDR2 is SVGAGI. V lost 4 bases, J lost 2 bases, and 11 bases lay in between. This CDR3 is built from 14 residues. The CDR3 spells CASSFSDGQETQYF. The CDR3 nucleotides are TGTGCCAGCAGTTTTTCCGACGGGCAAGAGACCCAGTACTTC.